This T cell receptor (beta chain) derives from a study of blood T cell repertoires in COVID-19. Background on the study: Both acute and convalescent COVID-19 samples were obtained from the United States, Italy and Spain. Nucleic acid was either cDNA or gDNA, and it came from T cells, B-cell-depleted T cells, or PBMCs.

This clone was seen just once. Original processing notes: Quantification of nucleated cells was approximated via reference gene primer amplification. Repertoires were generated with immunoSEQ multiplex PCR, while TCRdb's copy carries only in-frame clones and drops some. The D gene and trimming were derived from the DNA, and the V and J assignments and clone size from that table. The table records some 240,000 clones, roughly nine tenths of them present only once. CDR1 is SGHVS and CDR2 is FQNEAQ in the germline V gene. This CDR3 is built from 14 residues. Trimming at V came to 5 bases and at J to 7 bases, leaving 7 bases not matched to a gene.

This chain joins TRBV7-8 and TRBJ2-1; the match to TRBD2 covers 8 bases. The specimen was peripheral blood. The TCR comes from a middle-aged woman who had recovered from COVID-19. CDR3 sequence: CASSPRLAWNEQFF. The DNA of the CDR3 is TGTGCCAGCAGCCCTCGACTAGCGTGGAATGAGCAGTTCTTC.